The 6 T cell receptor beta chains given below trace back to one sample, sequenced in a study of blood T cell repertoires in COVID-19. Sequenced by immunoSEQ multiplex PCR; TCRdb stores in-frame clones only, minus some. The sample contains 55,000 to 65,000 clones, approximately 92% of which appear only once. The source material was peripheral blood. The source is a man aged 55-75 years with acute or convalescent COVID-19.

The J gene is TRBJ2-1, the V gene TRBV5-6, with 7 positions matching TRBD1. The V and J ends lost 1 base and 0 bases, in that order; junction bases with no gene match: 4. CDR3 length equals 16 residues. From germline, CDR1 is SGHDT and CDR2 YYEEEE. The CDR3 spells CASSLRDRSSYNEQFF. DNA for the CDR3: TGTGCCAGCAGCTTGCGGGACAGAAGCTCCTACAATGAGCAGTTCTTC. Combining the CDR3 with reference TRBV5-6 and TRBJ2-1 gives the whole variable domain DAGVTQSPTHLIKTRGQQVTLRCSPKSGHDTVSWYQQALGQGPQFIFQYYEEEERQRGNFPDRFSGHQFPNYSSELNVNALLLGDSALYLCASSLRDRSSYNEQFFGPGTRLTVL.

The DNA of the CDR3 is TGTGCCAGCAGTTACTATATACTAGCGGAGCCATACAATGAGCAGTTCTTC. Protein: CASSYYILAEPYNEQFF. This sequence joins TRBV6-2 or TRBV6-3 and TRBJ2-1, with 8 bases that match TRBD2. The V segment lost 1 base and the J segment 4 bases; nucleotides outside the gene matches: 9. Germline V gene sequence: CDR1 MNHEY, CDR2 SVGEGT. The CDR3 has 17 residues.

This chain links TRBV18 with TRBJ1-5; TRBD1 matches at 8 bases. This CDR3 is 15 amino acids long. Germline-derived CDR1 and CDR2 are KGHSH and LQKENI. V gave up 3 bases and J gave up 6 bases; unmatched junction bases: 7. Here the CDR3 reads CASSPYSGGVQPQHF. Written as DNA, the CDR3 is TGTGCCAGCTCACCGTATTCAGGGGGCGTTCAGCCCCAGCATTTT.

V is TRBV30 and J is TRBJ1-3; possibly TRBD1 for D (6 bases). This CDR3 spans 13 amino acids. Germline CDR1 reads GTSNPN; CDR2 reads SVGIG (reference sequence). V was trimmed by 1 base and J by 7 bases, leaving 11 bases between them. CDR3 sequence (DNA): TGTGCCTGGAGTGGCTTTAGGGGGAACACCATATATTTT. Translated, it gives CAWSGFRGNTIYF.

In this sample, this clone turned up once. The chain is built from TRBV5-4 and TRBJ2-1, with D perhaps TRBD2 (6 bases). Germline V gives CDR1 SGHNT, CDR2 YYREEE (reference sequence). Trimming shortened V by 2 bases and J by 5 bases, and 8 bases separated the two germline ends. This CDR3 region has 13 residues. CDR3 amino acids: CASSLGLNNEQFF. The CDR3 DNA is TGTGCCAGCAGCTTAGGACTAAACAATGAGCAGTTCTTC.

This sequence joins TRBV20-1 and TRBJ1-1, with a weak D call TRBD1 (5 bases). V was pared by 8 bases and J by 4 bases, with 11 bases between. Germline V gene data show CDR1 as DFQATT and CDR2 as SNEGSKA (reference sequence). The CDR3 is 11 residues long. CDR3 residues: CSPLGATEAFF. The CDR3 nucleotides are TGCAGTCCCCTTGGGGCCACTGAAGCTTTCTTT.